Listed here are 20 T cell receptor beta chains from one sample, sequenced in a study of blood T cell repertoires in COVID-19. Data came from immunoSEQ multiplex PCR; TCRdb stores just in-frame clones and leaves some out. The sample gives under 200,000 clones, approximately 87% of which show up once; 3% to 4% is in the top ten. The sample taken for sequencing was peripheral blood. The receptors stem from a man aged 18 to 29 with active or convalescent COVID-19.

This chain joins TRBV5-1 and TRBJ1-3; D gene ambiguous. Trimming cost V 0 bases and J 0 bases, with 7 bases left between them. The CDR3 runs 15 residues. From germline, CDR1 is SGHRS and CDR2 YFSETQ. CDR3 loop: CASSLGHGSGNTIYF. DNA of the CDR3: TGCGCCAGCAGCTTGGGACACGGCTCTGGAAACACCATATATTTT.

CDR3 amino acids: CASSQPGQWSGAAIYGYTF. The DNA for the CDR3 is TGTGCCAGCAGCCAGCCTGGGCAGTGGTCAGGGGCAGCAATCTATGGCTACACCTTC. The V call is TRBV4-2, the J call TRBJ1-2; D is possibly TRBD1 (6 bases). The CDR3 runs to 19 residues. CDR1 is LGHNA, CDR2 YNFKEQ, per germline. Trimming removed 3 bases from V and 4 bases from J, with 27 bases in between.

The chain is built from TRBV28 and TRBJ2-5, with 9 nucleotides matching TRBD1. V shed 5 bases and J 5 bases; nucleotides not matched to a gene: 9. The V gene's germline CDR1 is MDHEN and CDR2 SYDVKM. The CDR3 has 15 amino acids. Here the CDR3 reads CASSRYRDREETQYF. The CDR3 DNA is TGTGCCAGCAGTCGATACCGGGACAGGGAGGAGACCCAGTACTTC.

The chain employs TRBV5-4 and TRBJ1-1; TRBD1 matches 8 bases. Germline V gene sequence: CDR1 SGHNT, CDR2 YYREEE (reference sequence). The CDR3 has 14 residues. V was pared by 2 bases and J by 2 bases, with 2 bases of the junction left unmatched. The CDR3 protein is CASSFQGANTEAFF. DNA for the CDR3: TGTGCCAGCAGCTTCCAGGGGGCCAACACTGAAGCTTTCTTT.

V is TRBV27 and J is TRBJ1-1; no firm D call. Between the trimmed V and J ends, which lost 5 bases and 11 bases, there was a span of 27 bases. The CDR3 has 16 amino acids. Germline CDR1 and CDR2: MNHEY and SMNVEV (reference sequence). CDR3 protein: CASSPKPRRFESAAFF. The CDR3 DNA reads TGTGCCAGCAGTCCAAAACCCCGGAGGTTTGAGTCGGCCGCTTTCTTT.

The chain uses TRBV2 and TRBJ1-1, with TRBD1 as a possible D gene (6 bases). The V gene's germline CDR1 is SNHLY and CDR2 FYNNEI. The V end was cut by 5 bases, the J end by 10 bases, with 23 bases between. This CDR3 region has 15 residues. The CDR3 DNA follows: TGTGCCAGCAGTCCCTCTTCCCGGGACATCGAGGGAGCTTTCTTT. This encodes CASSPSSRDIEGAFF.

This clone was observed a single time. V and J are TRBV6-5 and TRBJ1-2, with TRBD1 matching over 8 bases. The CDR3 totals 15 residues. Losses at the gene ends were 2 bases for V and 8 bases for J; bases not matched to a gene: 10. Germline V gene sequence: CDR1 MNHEY, CDR2 SVGAGI. CDR3 in DNA: TGTGCCAGCAGTTACCATCGGCAGGGGGCGGAAGGCTACACCTTC. This translates into CASSYHRQGAEGYTF.

The CDR3 region has the DNA TGTGCCAGCAGCCAAACAGGGTTCTCTGGAAACACCATATATTTT. Residues: CASSQTGFSGNTIYF. V and J are TRBV7-2 and TRBJ1-3, with TRBD1 as a possible D gene (6 bases). The CDR3 loop spans 15 amino acids. Germline CDR1 is SGHTA and CDR2 is FQGNSA. Trimming removed 5 bases from V and 0 bases from J, with 11 bases in between. Full variable domain (remainder filled in from reference TRBV7-2 and TRBJ1-3): GAGVSQSPSNKVTEKGKDVELRCDPISGHTALYWYRQSLGQGLEFLIYFQGNSAPDKSGLPSDRFSAERTGGSVSTLTIQRTQQEDSAVYLCASSQTGFSGNTIYFGEGSWLTVV.

This chain connects TRBV30 to TRBJ2-1; D is possibly TRBD1 (5 bases). With 3 bases removed from V and 2 bases from J, the gap between germline ends came to 17 bases. CDR3 length: 16 amino acids. Per germline, CDR1 GTSNPN and CDR2 SVGIG (reference sequence). The CDR3 nucleotides are TGTGCCTGGAGCAAGTACAGGATTGAGCCCTACAATGAGCAGTTCTTC. Protein product: CAWSKYRIEPYNEQFF.

V is TRBV6-5 and J is TRBJ2-1; D may be TRBD1 (6 bases). Germline V CDR1 and CDR2: MNHEY, SVGAGI. Trimming removed 6 bases from V and 8 bases from J, with 17 bases in between. This CDR3 contains 14 residues. CDR3 amino acids: CASSTNRDIHEQFF. The CDR3 nucleotides read TGTGCCAGCAGCACCAACCGGGACATTCATGAGCAGTTCTTC.

The rearrangement links TRBV6-5 to TRBJ1-4, with 8 bases that match TRBD1. V shed 2 bases and J 8 bases; nucleotides not matched to a gene: 4. The length of the CDR3 is 14 residues. From germline, CDR1 is MNHEY and CDR2 SVGAGI. CDR3 in amino acids: CASSYGQGFEKLFF. For the CDR3, the DNA is TGTGCCAGCAGTTACGGACAGGGTTTCGAAAAACTGTTTTTT.

The J gene is TRBJ2-1, the V gene TRBV30; D possibly corresponds to TRBD1 (5 bases). From germline, CDR1 is GTSNPN and CDR2 SVGIG (reference sequence). The V and J ends lost 4 bases and 9 bases respectively, with 19 bases between them. The CDR3 contains 14 residues. The CDR3 sequence is CAWILLGPTGEQFF. CDR3 DNA sequence: TGTGCCTGGATTCTGCTGGGTCCCACAGGTGAGCAGTTCTTC.

CDR3 sequence reads: CASSPFERAYNEQFF. The CDR3 region has the DNA TGTGCCAGCTCACCGTTCGAGCGGGCCTACAATGAGCAGTTCTTC. This chain connects TRBV18 to TRBJ2-1; possibly TRBD2 for D (6 bases). Trimming took off 3 bases at V and 2 bases at J, with 11 bases between the two ends. Germline V lookup: CDR1 KGHSH, CDR2 LQKENI. The CDR3 consists of 15 residues.

Concerning this clone itself: This specimen includes other DNA sequences encoding the same CDR3. The chain is built from TRBV6-5 and TRBJ2-5; the D is unclear. V lost 0 bases to trimming and J lost 7 bases, with 6 bases between them. Germline CDR1 is MNHEY and CDR2 is SVGAGI. This CDR3 contains 12 residues. The CDR3: CASSYSAGTQYF. The CDR3 DNA sequence: TGTGCCAGCAGTTACTCTGCCGGGACCCAGTACTTC.

The chain joins TRBV5-6 to TRBJ2-4, with TRBD2 matching 14 bases. V trimming: 0 bases; J trimming: 4 bases; junction bases outside the gene matches: 9. The CDR3 extends over 19 amino acids. CDR1 and CDR2 (germline): SGHDT, YYEEEE. CDR3: CASSLGRGLAGEKKNIQYF. CDR3 sequence (DNA): TGTGCCAGCAGCTTGGGTCGGGGACTAGCGGGAGAAAAGAAAAACATTCAGTACTTC.

The chain joins TRBV30 to TRBJ2-1, with D perhaps matching TRBD2 (6 bases). Germline assignment: CDR1 GTSNPN and CDR2 SVGIG (reference sequence). V lost 2 bases and J 12 bases, leaving 11 bases between the germline ends. CDR3 size: 11 residues. The CDR3 loop is CAWSPGLLQFF. CDR3 in DNA: TGTGCCTGGAGTCCGGGACTTCTGCAGTTCTTC.

The rearrangement joins TRBV19 to TRBJ2-7; 9 bases match TRBD1. Germline CDR1 and CDR2: LNHDA and SQIVND (reference sequence). The length of the CDR3 is 14 residues. The V segment lost 4 bases and the J segment 3 bases; nucleotides outside the gene matches: 4. CDR3 nucleotides: TGTGCCAGTAGTAGGGGGACAGGGAGCTACGAGCAGTACTTC. This gives the protein CASSRGTGSYEQYF.

V usage is TRBV4-3 and J usage is TRBJ2-7; D is perhaps TRBD2 (5 bases). Germline lookup yields CDR1 LGHNA and CDR2 YSLEER. This CDR3 is 14 amino acids long. Trimming took off 3 bases at V and 2 bases at J, with 11 bases between the two ends. In DNA, the CDR3 is TGCGCCAGCAGCCAGCGGACTGTCACCTACGAGCAGTACTTC. As protein: CASSQRTVTYEQYF.

The sample holds a few counts of this clone. The rearrangement joins TRBV14 to TRBJ2-2; weak D call: TRBD2 (5 bases). This CDR3 contains 14 residues. Germline lookup yields CDR1 SGHDN and CDR2 FVKESK. Trimming left V 0 bases short and J 4 bases short, with 6 bases between. CDR3 sequence reads: CASSQDRGTGELFF. CDR3 nucleotide sequence: TGTGCCAGCAGCCAAGATCGGGGCACCGGGGAGCTGTTTTTT.

In nucleotides, the CDR3 is TGTGCCACCAGCAGAGGAGGGGACAGCCTATACGAGCAGTACGTC. It is translated as CATSRGGDSLYEQYV. This chain links TRBV15 with TRBJ2-7; TRBD1 matches 7 bases. The V gene end was trimmed by 1 base and the J gene end by 4 bases; junction bases not matched to a gene: 7. Germline loops: CDR1 LNHNV, CDR2 YYDKDF (reference sequence). The CDR3 is 15 amino acids.